Each of the 17 T cell receptor beta chains below was sequenced from the same sample in a study of shared clonotypes between healthy human individuals. Only in-frame clones appear in the TCRdb table, and some are missing; sequencing was by immunoSEQ multiplex PCR. This sample has some 1 million clones, with 65% to 75% found just once. The sample consisted of memory CD4+ T cells sorted from blood. Described subset: CD45RA-negative fraction. The receptors were gathered from a man between 18 and 35 years old in good health.

This clone was seen just once. V and J are TRBV4-2 and TRBJ1-6; 11 bases match TRBD1. This CDR3 is 16 amino acids long. V shed 2 bases and J 9 bases; nucleotides not matched to a gene: 6. From germline, CDR1 is LGHNA and CDR2 YNFKEQ. The CDR3 here is CASSQPSGTGGSPLHF. Written as DNA, the CDR3 is TGTGCCAGCAGCCAACCGTCCGGGACAGGGGGTTCACCCCTCCACTTT.

V and J are TRBV27 and TRBJ1-6; D may be TRBD1 (6 bases). This CDR3 contains 15 residues. V was clipped by 5 bases and J by 7 bases, with 15 bases between them. The germline gives CDR1 MNHEY, CDR2 SMNVEV (reference sequence). CDR3 DNA sequence: TGTGCCAGCAGTGACAGTGGGGGCTCCAATTCACCCCTCCACTTT. The encoded protein is CASSDSGGSNSPLHF.

V and J are TRBV5-6 and TRBJ1-4; 7 bases align to TRBD1. This CDR3 region has 17 residues. The germline gives CDR1 SGHDT, CDR2 YYEEEE. Trimming at V came to 0 bases and at J to 8 bases, leaving 13 bases not matched to a gene. CDR3 nucleotides: TGTGCCAGCAGCTTGGCAGGGGGAGGGCCTCGAAGCGAAAAACTGTTTTTT. This codes for CASSLAGGGPRSEKLFF.

The chain carries TRBV18 and TRBJ1-3, with a weak D call TRBD1 (6 bases). The germline V and J ends were trimmed by 0 bases and 4 bases, with 10 bases remaining between them. The CDR3 covers 15 residues. Germline assignment: CDR1 KGHSH and CDR2 LQKENI. CDR3 sequence (DNA): TGTGCCAGCTCACCACCATCCCAGGGGGGAAACACCATATATTTT. This gives the protein CASSPPSQGGNTIYF.

This clone appeared a few times. The chain joins TRBV29-1 to TRBJ1-1; D gene unclear. The CDR3 runs to 12 residues. Trimming took 3 bases from V and 4 from J, leaving 9 bases between them. Germline V gene data show CDR1 as SQVTM and CDR2 as ANQGSEA. CDR3 region: CSVEGGRTEAFF. Written as DNA, the CDR3 is TGCAGCGTTGAGGGAGGTCGCACTGAAGCTTTCTTT.

This rearrangement joins TRBV12-5 to TRBJ2-5, with a weak D call TRBD1 (6 bases). The CDR3 runs to 11 residues. V dropped 6 bases and J dropped 5 bases, with 7 bases sitting between them. CDR1 is LGHNT, CDR2 FRNRAP, per germline. This CDR3 reads CASGRGETQYF. CDR3 nucleotide sequence: TGTGCTAGTGGAAGGGGGGAGACCCAGTACTTC.

The J gene is TRBJ1-2, the V gene TRBV21-1. TRBV21-1 is a documented pseudogene. The CDR3 has 13 amino acids. The CDR3 nucleotides read TGTGCCAGCAGCGGGGGGGATTACTATGGCTACACCTTC. It encodes CASSGGDYYGYTF.

This clone showed up just once. This sequence joins TRBV10-3 and TRBJ2-5, with 11 bases lining up with TRBD2. The CDR3 covers 14 residues. V was clipped by 10 bases and J by 2 bases; unmatched bases: 6. Germline loops: CDR1 ENHRY, CDR2 SYGVKD. DNA of the CDR3: TGTGCCACCGGGACTAGCGGCCTACAAGAGACCCAGTACTTC. This encodes CATGTSGLQETQYF.

The chain couples TRBV7-9 to TRBJ2-7; the D gene could be TRBD1 or TRBD2 (5 bases each). Trimming shortened V by 5 bases and J by 10 bases, and 12 bases separated the two germline ends. Looked up from germline, CDR1 is SEHNR and CDR2 is FQNEAQ (reference sequence). CDR3 size: 11 residues. CDR3: CASSAQGRQYF. The CDR3 DNA reads TGTGCCAGCAGCGCGCAGGGACGCCAGTACTTC.

This rearrangement joins TRBV10-3 to TRBJ1-2; D unclear. This CDR3 has 17 residues. Germline values: CDR1 ENHRY, CDR2 SYGVKD. Trimming removed 7 bases at V and 1 base at J, with 22 bases between. The CDR3 nucleotides read TGTGCCATCACCCCGAGGGTATCAGAAGCCATTAACTATGGCTACACCTTC. It codes for CAITPRVSEAINYGYTF.

The chain employs TRBV9 and TRBJ2-3; TRBD2 aligns across 8 bases. Germline-derived CDR1 and CDR2 are SGDLS and YYNGEE. CDR3 size: 16 residues. The V gene end was trimmed by 4 bases and the J gene end by 2 bases; junction bases not matched to a gene: 9. The CDR3 loop reads CASSKGAGEVTDTQYF. The CDR3 DNA reads as TGTGCCAGCAGCAAAGGAGCGGGAGAAGTCACAGATACGCAGTATTTT.

The table lists this clone with many counts. The rearrangement uses TRBV27 and TRBJ1-2; 7 bases agree with TRBD1. Germline V lookup: CDR1 MNHEY, CDR2 SMNVEV (reference sequence). J lost 4 bases, V lost 5 bases, and 13 bases had no gene match. The CDR3 length is 16 residues. DNA of the CDR3: TGTGCCAGCAGTCCACACTTAACCAGGGACAGCTATGGCTACACCTTC. It is translated as CASSPHLTRDSYGYTF.

The rearrangement joins TRBV19 to TRBJ2-1, with D unresolved. Looked up from germline, CDR1 is LNHDA and CDR2 is SQIVND (reference sequence). V was pared by 5 bases and J by 7 bases, with 9 bases between. CDR3 length equals 12 residues. CDR3 residues: CASSVLGNEQFF. The DNA of the CDR3 is TGTGCCAGTAGTGTCCTAGGGAATGAGCAGTTCTTC.

This clone was found a few times. Other nucleotide sequences in the sample specify the same CDR3. The J gene is TRBJ1-3, the V gene TRBV7-2; D is unresolved. CDR1 is SGHTA, CDR2 FQGNSA, per germline. V was cut by 0 bases and J by 2 bases, with 5 bases left in between. The CDR3 totals 14 residues. The CDR3 DNA sequence: TGTGCCAGCAGCTTAGCCGGTACTGGAAACACCATATATTTT. This codes for CASSLAGTGNTIYF.

As DNA, the CDR3 is TGTGCCAGTCGGGGACAGAGGTACGAGCAGTACTTC. Residues: CASRGQRYEQYF. The chain has TRBV19 and TRBJ2-7; 7 nucleotides align to TRBD1. The V gene's germline CDR1 is LNHDA and CDR2 SQIVND (reference sequence). Germline trimming cut 8 bases from V and 4 bases from J; bases unmatched to any gene: 5. This CDR3 comprises 12 residues.

This chain connects TRBV7-2 to TRBJ2-7; perhaps TRBD1 as D (6 bases). The V end was cut by 0 bases, the J end by 4 bases, with 10 bases between. The CDR3 loop spans 14 amino acids. Germline CDR1 reads SGHTA; CDR2 reads FQGNSA. The CDR3 protein is CASSLAAQGYEQYF. CDR3 DNA sequence: TGTGCCAGCAGCTTAGCAGCCCAGGGGTACGAGCAGTACTTC.

This chain joins TRBV9 and TRBJ2-1, with a possible D match to TRBD2 (5 bases). CDR1 and CDR2 from the germline V gene are SGDLS and YYNGEE. The CDR3 contains 15 residues. V was clipped by 3 bases and J by 3 bases, with 13 bases between them. The CDR3 loop is CASSAREGGYNEQFF. Here the CDR3 DNA reads TGTGCCAGCAGCGCCCGGGAAGGAGGCTACAATGAGCAGTTCTTC. The variable domain in full, with the rest retrieved from reference TRBV9 and TRBJ2-1, is DSGVTQTPKHLITATGQRVTLRCSPRSGDLSVYWYQQSLDQGLQFLIQYYNGEERAKGNILERFSAQQFPDLHSELNLSSLELGDSALYFCASSAREGGYNEQFFGPGTRLTVL.